This TCR beta chain was recovered during a study of blood T cell repertoires in COVID-19. For the study at large: Sites in the United States, Italy and Spain provided acute and convalescent COVID-19 samples. PBMCs, B-cell-depleted T cells, or T cells provided the cDNA or gDNA that made up the material.

Per the germline V gene, CDR1 is SGHTA and CDR2 is FQGNSA. V lost 2 bases to trimming and J lost 6 bases; unmatched junction nucleotides: 6. The CDR3 sequence is 14 residues long. Original processing notes: Using reference gene primer amplification, nucleated cell counts were estimated. TCRdb's table, derived via immunoSEQ multiplex PCR, lists solely in-frame clones and lacks some. The V and J calls and clone size were taken over from that table, and D and trimming were inferred from the DNA. The sample consists of 95,000 to 100,000 clones, around 87% of them appearing once. The sequenced sample was peripheral blood. The clonotype comes from a woman younger than 45 with acute or convalescent COVID-19. V and J are TRBV7-2 and TRBJ2-7; 8 bases line up with TRBD2. The DNA of the CDR3 is TGTGCCAGCAGCTTAATCCAGCGGGGGTTCGAGCAGTACTTC. This codes for CASSLIQRGFEQYF.